This T cell receptor (beta chain) was retrieved from a study of identical twins. TCRdb analysed the 5' RACE reads with MiXCR anew, one entry per CDR3 protein. The sample lists 1.5 million to 2 million distinct CDR3 sequences, about 32% seen once, with 0.25% to 0.3% in the top ten. This clonotype has at least ten counts. The CDR3 loop spans 10 amino acids. Germline CDR1 DFQATT, CDR2 SNEGSKA (reference sequence). The chain links TRBV20-1 to TRBJ2-7, with D perhaps TRBD1 (6 bases). This receptor was identified in a newborn girl in good health. The source material was cord blood. CDR3 sequence (DNA): TGCAGCGCACAGGGATACGAGCAGTACTTC. This codes for CSAQGYEQYF.